Shown below are 8 T cell receptor beta chains from a single sample sequenced in a study of T cell responses to AZD1222 COVID-19 vaccine. The table came from immunoSEQ multiplex PCR; TCRdb's copy has only in-frame clones and leaves some out. The sample holds 150,000 to 200,000 clones, approximately 89% seen once. Source: peripheral blood, taken on day 0 of AZD1222 vaccination. Every receptor here comes from an adult in good health.

V is TRBV30 and J is TRBJ1-3, with unresolved D. Per germline, CDR1 GTSNPN and CDR2 SVGIG (reference sequence). Trimming removed 5 bases from V and 0 bases from J, with 5 bases in between. The CDR3 has 12 amino acids. As DNA, the CDR3 is TGTGCCTGGGCCTTCTCTGGAAACACCATATATTTT. Translation gives CAWAFSGNTIYF.

V is TRBV5-1 and J is TRBJ2-1; 8 bases are a match to TRBD2. Germline V lookup: CDR1 SGHRS, CDR2 YFSETQ. Trimming took 4 bases from V and 8 from J; bases not matched to a gene: 11. The CDR3 loop spans 15 amino acids. CDR3 region: CASSPSAGAGDEQFF. The CDR3 nucleotides read TGCGCCAGCAGCCCCTCTGCGGGAGCGGGGGATGAGCAGTTCTTC.

The chain combines TRBV18 with TRBJ2-5; no clear D gene. Germline assignment: CDR1 KGHSH and CDR2 LQKENI. CDR3 length equals 13 residues. V was trimmed by 3 bases and J by 7 bases, leaving 12 bases between them. CDR3 sequence (DNA): TGTGCCAGCTCACCCGATTCCTGGGGGACCCAGTACTTC. It codes for CASSPDSWGTQYF.

This clone was picked up a small number of times. The V gene is TRBV11-3, the J gene TRBJ2-7, with TRBD2 matching 10 bases. This CDR3 region has 15 residues. Germline values: CDR1 SGHNT, CDR2 YENEEA. V lost 1 base, J lost 4 bases, and 4 bases stayed unmatched. The CDR3 here is CASSLVASGSYEQYF. The CDR3 nucleotides are TGTGCCAGCAGCTTAGTGGCTAGCGGGAGTTACGAGCAGTACTTC.

V is TRBV4-1 and J is TRBJ2-7, with TRBD2 as a possible D gene (7 bases). The CDR3 contains 15 residues. V was trimmed by 0 bases and J by 5 bases, leaving 14 bases between them. CDR1 and CDR2 from the germline V gene are MGHRA and YSYEKL. The CDR3 DNA reads as TGCGCCAGCAGCCAAGATTCGGGGGGCAGAGACGAGCAGTACTTC. This codes for CASSQDSGGRDEQYF.

V and J are TRBV27 and TRBJ2-1; D might be TRBD2 (5 bases). This CDR3 has 14 amino acids. V was shortened by 5 bases and J by 5 bases, with 13 bases between the two germline ends. Germline V gene lookup returns CDR1 MNHEY and CDR2 SMNVEV (reference sequence). Written as DNA, the CDR3 is TGTGCCAGCAGTCCATATACTAGGAACAATGAGCAGTTCTTC. Protein: CASSPYTRNNEQFF.

The chain is built from TRBV12-5 and TRBJ2-1; 8 positions match TRBD2. Germline V gene sequence: CDR1 LGHNT, CDR2 FRNRAP. V was pared by 8 bases and J by 8 bases, with 11 bases of the junction left unmatched. The CDR3 sequence is 14 residues long. For the CDR3, the DNA is TGTGCTAGTTCCCTAGCGGGCGTTATGGATGAGCAGTTCTTC. It translates to CASSLAGVMDEQFF.

The chain uses TRBV6-2 or TRBV6-3 and TRBJ2-7, with TRBD1 matching 9 bases. The CDR3 loop spans 13 amino acids. Germline CDR1 MNHEY, CDR2 SVGEGT. V lost 4 bases, J lost 5 bases, and 3 bases stayed unmatched. CDR3 loop: CASSWGTGNEQYF. The DNA for the CDR3 is TGTGCCAGCAGTTGGGGGACAGGGAACGAGCAGTACTTC.